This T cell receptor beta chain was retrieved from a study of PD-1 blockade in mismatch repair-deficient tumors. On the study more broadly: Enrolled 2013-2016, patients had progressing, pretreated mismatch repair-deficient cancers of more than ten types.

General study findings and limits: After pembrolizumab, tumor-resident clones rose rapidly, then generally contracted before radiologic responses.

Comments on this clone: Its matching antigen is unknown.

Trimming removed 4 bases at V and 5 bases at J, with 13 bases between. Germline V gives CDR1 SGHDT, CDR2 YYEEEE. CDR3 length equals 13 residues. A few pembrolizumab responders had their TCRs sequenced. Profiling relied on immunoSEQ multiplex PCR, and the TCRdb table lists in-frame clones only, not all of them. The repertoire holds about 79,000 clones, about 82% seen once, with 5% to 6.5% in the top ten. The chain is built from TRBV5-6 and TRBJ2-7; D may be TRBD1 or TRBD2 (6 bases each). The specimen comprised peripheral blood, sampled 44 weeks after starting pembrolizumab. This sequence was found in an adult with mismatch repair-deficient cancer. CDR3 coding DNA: TGTGCCAGCAGCGCACAGGGACTCGACGAGCAGTACTTC. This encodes CASSAQGLDEQYF.